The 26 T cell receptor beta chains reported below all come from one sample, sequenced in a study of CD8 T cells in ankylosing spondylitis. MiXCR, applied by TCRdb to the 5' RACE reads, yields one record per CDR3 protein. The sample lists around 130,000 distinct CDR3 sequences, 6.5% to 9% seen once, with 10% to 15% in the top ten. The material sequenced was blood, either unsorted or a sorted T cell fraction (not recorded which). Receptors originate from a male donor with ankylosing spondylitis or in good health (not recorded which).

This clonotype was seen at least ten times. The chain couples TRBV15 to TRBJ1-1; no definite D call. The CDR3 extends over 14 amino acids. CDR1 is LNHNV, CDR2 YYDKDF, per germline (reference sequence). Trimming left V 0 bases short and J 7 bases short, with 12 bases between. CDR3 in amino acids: CATSRDRAGIEAFF. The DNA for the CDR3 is TGTGCCACCAGCAGAGATCGGGCGGGTATTGAAGCTTTCTTT.

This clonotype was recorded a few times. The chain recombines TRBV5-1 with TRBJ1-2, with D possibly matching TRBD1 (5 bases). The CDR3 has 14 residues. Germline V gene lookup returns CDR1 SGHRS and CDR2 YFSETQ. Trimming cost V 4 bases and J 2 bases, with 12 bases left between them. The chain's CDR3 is CASSQGWGNYGYTF. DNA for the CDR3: TGCGCCAGCAGCCAAGGATGGGGGAACTATGGCTACACCTTC. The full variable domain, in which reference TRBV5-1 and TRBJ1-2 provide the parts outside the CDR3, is KAGVTQTPRYLIKTRGQQVTLSCSPISGHRSVSWYQQTPGQGLQFLFEYFSETQRNKGNFPGRFSGRQFSNSRSEMNVSTLELGDSALYLCASSQGWGNYGYTFGSGTRLTVV.

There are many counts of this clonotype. This chain's CDR3 is CASSLGQGPQYF. CDR3 nucleotides: TGTGCCAGCAGCTTGGGACAGGGACCCCAGTATTTT. This rearrangement joins TRBV7-2 to TRBJ2-3, with TRBD1 matching 9 bases. There are 12 residues in the CDR3. CDR1 is SGHTA and CDR2 is FQGNSA in the germline V gene. V shed 3 bases, J shed 12 bases, and the junction held 4 bases outside the gene matches.

The CDR3 reads CASSPHPGQGHNYGYTF. The DNA for the CDR3 is TGTGCCAGCAGTCCCCACCCAGGACAGGGACATAACTATGGCTACACCTTC. This sequence joins TRBV6-1 and TRBJ1-2, with 8 positions matching TRBD1. J gave up 1 base and V 5 bases, and 12 bases lay outside the gene matches. CDR3 size: 17 residues. Germline lookup yields CDR1 MNHNS and CDR2 SASEGT.

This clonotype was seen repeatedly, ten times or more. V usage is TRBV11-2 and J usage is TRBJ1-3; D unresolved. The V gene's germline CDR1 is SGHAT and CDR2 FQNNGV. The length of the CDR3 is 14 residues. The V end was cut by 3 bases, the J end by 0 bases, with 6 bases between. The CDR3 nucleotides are TGTGCCAGCAGCTTCGAGTTCTCTGGAAACACCATATATTTT. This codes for CASSFEFSGNTIYF.

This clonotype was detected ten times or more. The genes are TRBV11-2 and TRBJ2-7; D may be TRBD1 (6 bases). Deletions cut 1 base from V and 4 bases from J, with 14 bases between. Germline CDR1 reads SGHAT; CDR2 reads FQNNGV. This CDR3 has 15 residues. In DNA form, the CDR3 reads TGTGCCAGCAGCTTAGTTTCGTGGCAGGGGTACGAGCAGTACTTC. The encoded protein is CASSLVSWQGYEQYF.

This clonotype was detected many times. This CDR3 reads CASSPEENTEAFF. CDR3 sequence (DNA): TGTGCCAGCAGCCCCGAGGAGAACACTGAAGCTTTCTTT. V is TRBV7-9 and J is TRBJ1-1, with D unclear. The V end was cut by 5 bases, the J end by 1 base, with 8 bases between. CDR1 SEHNR and CDR2 FQNEAQ come from the germline V gene (reference sequence). The CDR3 runs 13 residues.

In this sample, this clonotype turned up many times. The CDR3, as DNA: TGTGCCAGCAGTTTTAACGAGCAGTACTTC. The encoded protein is CASSFNEQYF. The chain is built from TRBV28 and TRBJ2-7, with unresolved D. CDR3 size: 10 residues. Germline V gene lookup returns CDR1 MDHEN and CDR2 SYDVKM. V lost 3 bases and J 5 bases, leaving 2 bases between the germline ends.

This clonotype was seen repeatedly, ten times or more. CDR3 protein: CASSPANSNQPQHF. The CDR3 DNA reads TGTGCCAGCAGCCCTGCTAATAGCAATCAGCCCCAGCATTTT. The chain has TRBV14 and TRBJ1-5; unclear D gene. CDR1 and CDR2 (germline): SGHDN, FVKESK. Trimming stripped 4 bases from V and 0 bases from J, with 7 bases between. CDR3 length equals 14 residues.

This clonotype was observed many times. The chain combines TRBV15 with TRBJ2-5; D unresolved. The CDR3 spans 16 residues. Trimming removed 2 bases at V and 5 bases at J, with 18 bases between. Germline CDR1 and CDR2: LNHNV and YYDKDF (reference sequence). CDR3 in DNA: TGTGCCACCAGCAGACTTCCGCCTATCTTGGGGGAGACCCAGTACTTC. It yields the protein CATSRLPPILGETQYF.

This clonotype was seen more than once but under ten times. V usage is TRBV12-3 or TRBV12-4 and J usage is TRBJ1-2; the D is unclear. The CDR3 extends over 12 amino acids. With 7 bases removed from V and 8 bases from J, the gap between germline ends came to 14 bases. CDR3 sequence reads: CASTERGEGYTF. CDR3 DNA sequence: TGTGCCAGCACTGAGCGGGGAGAGGGCTACACCTTC.

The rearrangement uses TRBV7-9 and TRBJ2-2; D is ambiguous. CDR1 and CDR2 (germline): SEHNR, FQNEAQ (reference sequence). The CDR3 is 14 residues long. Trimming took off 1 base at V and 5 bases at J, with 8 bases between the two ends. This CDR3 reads CASSLEAWTGELFF. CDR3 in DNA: TGTGCCAGCAGCTTAGAAGCATGGACCGGGGAGCTGTTTTTT.

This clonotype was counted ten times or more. CDR3 sequence: CSARGGLEGWWDEQFF. CDR3 nucleotide sequence: TGCAGTGCTAGAGGGGGACTAGAGGGGTGGTGGGATGAGCAGTTCTTC. This sequence joins TRBV20-1 and TRBJ2-1; 8 bases line up with TRBD2. The V and J ends lost 1 base and 8 bases, in that order; junction bases with no gene match: 13. CDR3 size: 16 residues. The germline V gene has CDR1 DFQATT and CDR2 SNEGSKA (reference sequence).

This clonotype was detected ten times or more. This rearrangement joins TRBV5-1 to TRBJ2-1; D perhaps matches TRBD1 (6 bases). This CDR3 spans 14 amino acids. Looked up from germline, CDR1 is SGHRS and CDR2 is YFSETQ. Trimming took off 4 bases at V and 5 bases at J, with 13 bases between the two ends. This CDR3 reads CASSLWDTDNEQFF. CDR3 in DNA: TGCGCCAGCAGCCTCTGGGACACCGACAATGAGCAGTTCTTC.

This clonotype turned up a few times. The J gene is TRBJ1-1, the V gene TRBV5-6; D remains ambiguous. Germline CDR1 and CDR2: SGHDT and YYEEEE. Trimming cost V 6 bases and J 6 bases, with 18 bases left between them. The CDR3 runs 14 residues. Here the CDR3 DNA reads TGTGCCAGCACCAGGTGGGCCAGGAGAGCTGAAGCTTTCTTT. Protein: CASTRWARRAEAFF.

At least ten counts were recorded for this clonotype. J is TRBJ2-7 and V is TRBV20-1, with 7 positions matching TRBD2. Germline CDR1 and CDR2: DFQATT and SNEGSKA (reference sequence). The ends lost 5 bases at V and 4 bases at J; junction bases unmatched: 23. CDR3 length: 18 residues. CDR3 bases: TGCAGTGCTGTAGGACGCCAGACCCCGGGACTAAAAATATACGAGCAGTACTTC. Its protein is CSAVGRQTPGLKIYEQYF.

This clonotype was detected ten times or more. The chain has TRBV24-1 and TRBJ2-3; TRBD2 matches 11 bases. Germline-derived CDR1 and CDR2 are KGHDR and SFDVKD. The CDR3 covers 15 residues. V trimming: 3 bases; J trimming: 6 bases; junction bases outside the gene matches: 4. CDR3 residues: CATSDNSGGADTQYF. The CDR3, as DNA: TGTGCCACCAGTGATAATAGCGGGGGGGCCGATACGCAGTATTTT.

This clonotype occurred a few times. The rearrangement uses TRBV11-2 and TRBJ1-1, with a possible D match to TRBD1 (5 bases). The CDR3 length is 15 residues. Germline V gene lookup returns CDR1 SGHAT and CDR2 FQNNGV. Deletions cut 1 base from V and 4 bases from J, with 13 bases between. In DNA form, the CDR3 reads TGTGCCAGCAGCTTAGGTGCAGGGTCGGTCACTGAAGCTTTCTTT. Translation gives CASSLGAGSVTEAFF. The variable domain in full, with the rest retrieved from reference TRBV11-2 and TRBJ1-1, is EAGVAQSPRYKIIEKRQSVAFWCNPISGHATLYWYQQILGQGPKLLIQFQNNGVVDDSQLPKDRFSAERLKGVDSTLKIQPAKLEDSAVYLCASSLGAGSVTEAFFGQGTRLTVV.

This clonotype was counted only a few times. CDR3 loop: CASSDRLAGGPREQYF. The CDR3 DNA reads as TGTGCCAGCAGCGACCGACTAGCGGGAGGCCCCCGCGAGCAGTACTTC. The chain is built from TRBV9 and TRBJ2-7; TRBD2 agrees at 13 bases. The CDR3 loop spans 16 amino acids. Germline V gene sequence: CDR1 SGDLS, CDR2 YYNGEE. The junction had 9 bases not matched to a gene; V was cut back by 3 bases and J by 6 bases.

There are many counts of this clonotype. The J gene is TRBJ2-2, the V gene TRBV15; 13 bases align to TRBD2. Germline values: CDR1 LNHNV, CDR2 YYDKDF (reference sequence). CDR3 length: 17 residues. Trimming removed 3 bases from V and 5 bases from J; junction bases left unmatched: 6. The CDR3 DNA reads TGTGCCACCAGCAGCGGGACTAGCGGGACGAGTACCGGGGAGCTGTTTTTT. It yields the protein CATSSGTSGTSTGELFF.

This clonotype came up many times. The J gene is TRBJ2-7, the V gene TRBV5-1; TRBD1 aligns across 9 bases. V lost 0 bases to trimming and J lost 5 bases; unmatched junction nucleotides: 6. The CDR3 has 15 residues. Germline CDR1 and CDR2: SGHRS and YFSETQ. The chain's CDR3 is CASSLEGQGVDEQYF. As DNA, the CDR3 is TGCGCCAGCAGCTTGGAGGGACAGGGTGTCGACGAGCAGTACTTC.

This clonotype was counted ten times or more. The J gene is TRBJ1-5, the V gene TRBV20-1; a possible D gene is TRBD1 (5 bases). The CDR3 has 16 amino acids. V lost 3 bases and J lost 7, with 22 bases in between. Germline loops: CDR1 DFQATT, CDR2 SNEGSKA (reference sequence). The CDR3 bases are TGCAGTGCTAGTTACTTTGGGACGGCCTTAAAGCAGCCCCAGCATTTT. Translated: CSASYFGTALKQPQHF.

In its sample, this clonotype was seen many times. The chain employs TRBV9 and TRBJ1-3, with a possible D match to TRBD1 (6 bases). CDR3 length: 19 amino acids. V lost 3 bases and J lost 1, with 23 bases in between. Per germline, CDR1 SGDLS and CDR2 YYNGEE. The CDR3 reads CASSAPTPGAYGSGNTIYF. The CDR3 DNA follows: TGTGCCAGCAGCGCCCCCACTCCGGGGGCCTACGGGTCTGGAAACACCATATATTTT.

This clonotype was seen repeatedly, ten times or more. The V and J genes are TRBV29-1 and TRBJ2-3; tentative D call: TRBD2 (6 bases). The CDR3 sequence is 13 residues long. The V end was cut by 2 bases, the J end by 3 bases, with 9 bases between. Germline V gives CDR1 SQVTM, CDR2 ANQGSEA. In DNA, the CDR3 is TGCAGCGTTGAACGCGGGAATACAGATACGCAGTATTTT. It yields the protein CSVERGNTDTQYF.

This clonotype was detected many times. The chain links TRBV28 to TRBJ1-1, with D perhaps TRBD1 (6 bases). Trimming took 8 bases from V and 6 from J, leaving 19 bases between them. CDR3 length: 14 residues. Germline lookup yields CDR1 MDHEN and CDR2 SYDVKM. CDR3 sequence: CASRAGGAGSEAFF. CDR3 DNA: TGTGCCAGCCGAGCGGGGGGCGCAGGCTCTGAAGCTTTCTTT.

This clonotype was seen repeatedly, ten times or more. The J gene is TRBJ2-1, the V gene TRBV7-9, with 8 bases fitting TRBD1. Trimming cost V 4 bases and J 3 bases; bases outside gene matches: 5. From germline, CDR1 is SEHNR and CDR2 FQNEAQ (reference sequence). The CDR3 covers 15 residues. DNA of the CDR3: TGTGCCAGCAGCTGGGCACAGGGGGTCTACAATGAGCAGTTCTTC. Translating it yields CASSWAQGVYNEQFF.